This TCR beta chain was documented in a study of T cells after yellow fever vaccination. Germline CDR1 and CDR2: SNHLY and FYNNEI. After removal of 8 bases from V and 1 base from J, the junction contained 14 bases not matched to a gene. This CDR3 region has 17 residues. TCRdb redid the calling of the 5' RACE reads with MiXCR, one entry per CDR3 protein. The sample yields some 560,000 distinct CDR3 sequences, about 19% seen once. This clonotype came up a few times. V is TRBV2 and J is TRBJ2-1; 7 bases match TRBD2. This TCR was recovered from a young man who received the YFV17D yellow fever vaccine. Sequencing used PBMCs, obtained 15 days after the yellow fever booster vaccination. CDR3 sequence reads: CASSRGSGLSSYNEQFF. The CDR3 bases are TGTGCCAGCTCCCGCGGGAGTGGCTTAAGTTCCTACAATGAGCAGTTCTTC. Looking up the rest from reference TRBV2 and TRBJ2-1 gives the full variable domain: EPEVTQTPSHQVTQMGQEVILRCVPISNHLYFYWYRQILGQKVEFLVSFYNNEISEKSEIFDDQFSVERPDGSNFTLKIRSTKLEDSAMYFCASSRGSGLSSYNEQFFGPGTRLTVL.